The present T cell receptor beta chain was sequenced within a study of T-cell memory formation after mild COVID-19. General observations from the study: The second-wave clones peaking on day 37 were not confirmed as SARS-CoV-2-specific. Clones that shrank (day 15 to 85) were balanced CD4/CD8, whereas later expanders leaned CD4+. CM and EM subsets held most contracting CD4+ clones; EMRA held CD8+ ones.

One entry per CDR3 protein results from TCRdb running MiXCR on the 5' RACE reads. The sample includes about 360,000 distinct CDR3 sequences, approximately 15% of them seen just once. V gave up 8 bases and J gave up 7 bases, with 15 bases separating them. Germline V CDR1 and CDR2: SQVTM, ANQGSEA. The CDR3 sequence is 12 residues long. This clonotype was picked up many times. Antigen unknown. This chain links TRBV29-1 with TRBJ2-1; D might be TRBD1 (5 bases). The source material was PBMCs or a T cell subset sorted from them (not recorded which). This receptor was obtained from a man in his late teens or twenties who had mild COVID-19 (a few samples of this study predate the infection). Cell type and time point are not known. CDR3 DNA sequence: TGCAGCCTCGATCCAGGGTTAAATGAGCAGTTCTTC. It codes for CSLDPGLNEQFF.